The 7 T cell receptor beta chains presented below share a single source sample, sequenced in a study of T cell responses to AZD1222 COVID-19 vaccine. The protocol was immunoSEQ multiplex PCR, while the TCRdb copy is restricted to in-frame clones and leaves out a portion. The sample contains fewer than 150,000 clones, roughly 90% of which appear only once. The sample was peripheral blood, taken 28 days after the second AZD1222 dose. The receptors derive from an adult who received the AZD1222 COVID-19 vaccine.

The chain combines TRBV5-1 with TRBJ1-4, with D possibly TRBD1 on 6 matching bases. Germline CDR1 is SGHRS and CDR2 is YFSETQ. Trimming pared 3 bases from V and 3 bases from J, leaving 12 bases between. The CDR3 covers 15 residues. The CDR3 loop is CASSWTQGPNEKLFF. The CDR3 bases are TGCGCCAGCAGCTGGACACAGGGTCCTAATGAAAAACTGTTTTTT.

In DNA, the CDR3 is TGTGCCAGCAGTTATATCCCACAGTCGGAGAATTCACCCCTCCACTTT. Its translation: CASSYIPQSENSPLHF. V is TRBV6-5 and J is TRBJ1-6; no reliable D call. The CDR3 runs 16 residues. V dropped 3 bases and J dropped 7 bases, with 16 bases sitting between them. Germline assignment: CDR1 MNHEY and CDR2 SVGAGI.

The chain joins TRBV6-1 to TRBJ2-1, with 9 bases that match TRBD1. Germline-derived CDR1 and CDR2 are MNHNS and SASEGT. The trim removed 4 bases at V and 0 bases at J, leaving 4 bases unmatched. The CDR3 is 16 amino acids. CDR3 sequence (DNA): TGTGCCAGCAGTGGCAGGGACAGGGTCTCCTACAATGAGCAGTTCTTC. The encoded protein is CASSGRDRVSYNEQFF.

The chain recombines TRBV6-5 with TRBJ2-7; 9 bases fit TRBD2. This CDR3 is 14 amino acids long. V was clipped by 7 bases and J by 3 bases; unmatched bases: 7. In germline, CDR1 is MNHEY, CDR2 SVGAGI. The CDR3 region is CASKGSSGDYEQYV. CDR3 coding DNA: TGTGCCAGCAAAGGCTCTAGCGGGGACTACGAGCAGTACGTC.

This rearrangement joins TRBV6-2 or TRBV6-3 to TRBJ1-1; no definite D call. The CDR3 length is 15 residues. Trimming left V 2 bases short and J 0 bases short, with 10 bases between. In germline, CDR1 is MNHEY, CDR2 SVGEGT. CDR3 loop: CASSYARIMNTEAFF. CDR3 in DNA: TGTGCCAGCAGTTACGCCAGAATAATGAACACTGAAGCTTTCTTT.

The chain joins TRBV11-2 to TRBJ1-1; possible D gene TRBD1, 5 bases. From germline, CDR1 is SGHAT and CDR2 FQNNGV. Trimming removed 5 bases at V and 11 bases at J, with 21 bases between. This CDR3 is 14 amino acids long. The CDR3 DNA sequence: TGTGCCAGCAGCCCGGGGCATATGGGACTTGGGGCTTTCTTT. Residues: CASSPGHMGLGAFF.

This chain connects TRBV19 to TRBJ2-1, with D possibly being TRBD2 (6 bases). The V and J ends lost 6 bases and 2 bases respectively, with 17 bases between them. Per germline, CDR1 LNHDA and CDR2 SQIVND (reference sequence). CDR3 size: 16 residues. The CDR3 loop is CASSNSGLDAYNEQFF. CDR3 DNA sequence: TGTGCCAGTAGCAACTCGGGACTTGACGCCTACAATGAGCAGTTCTTC.